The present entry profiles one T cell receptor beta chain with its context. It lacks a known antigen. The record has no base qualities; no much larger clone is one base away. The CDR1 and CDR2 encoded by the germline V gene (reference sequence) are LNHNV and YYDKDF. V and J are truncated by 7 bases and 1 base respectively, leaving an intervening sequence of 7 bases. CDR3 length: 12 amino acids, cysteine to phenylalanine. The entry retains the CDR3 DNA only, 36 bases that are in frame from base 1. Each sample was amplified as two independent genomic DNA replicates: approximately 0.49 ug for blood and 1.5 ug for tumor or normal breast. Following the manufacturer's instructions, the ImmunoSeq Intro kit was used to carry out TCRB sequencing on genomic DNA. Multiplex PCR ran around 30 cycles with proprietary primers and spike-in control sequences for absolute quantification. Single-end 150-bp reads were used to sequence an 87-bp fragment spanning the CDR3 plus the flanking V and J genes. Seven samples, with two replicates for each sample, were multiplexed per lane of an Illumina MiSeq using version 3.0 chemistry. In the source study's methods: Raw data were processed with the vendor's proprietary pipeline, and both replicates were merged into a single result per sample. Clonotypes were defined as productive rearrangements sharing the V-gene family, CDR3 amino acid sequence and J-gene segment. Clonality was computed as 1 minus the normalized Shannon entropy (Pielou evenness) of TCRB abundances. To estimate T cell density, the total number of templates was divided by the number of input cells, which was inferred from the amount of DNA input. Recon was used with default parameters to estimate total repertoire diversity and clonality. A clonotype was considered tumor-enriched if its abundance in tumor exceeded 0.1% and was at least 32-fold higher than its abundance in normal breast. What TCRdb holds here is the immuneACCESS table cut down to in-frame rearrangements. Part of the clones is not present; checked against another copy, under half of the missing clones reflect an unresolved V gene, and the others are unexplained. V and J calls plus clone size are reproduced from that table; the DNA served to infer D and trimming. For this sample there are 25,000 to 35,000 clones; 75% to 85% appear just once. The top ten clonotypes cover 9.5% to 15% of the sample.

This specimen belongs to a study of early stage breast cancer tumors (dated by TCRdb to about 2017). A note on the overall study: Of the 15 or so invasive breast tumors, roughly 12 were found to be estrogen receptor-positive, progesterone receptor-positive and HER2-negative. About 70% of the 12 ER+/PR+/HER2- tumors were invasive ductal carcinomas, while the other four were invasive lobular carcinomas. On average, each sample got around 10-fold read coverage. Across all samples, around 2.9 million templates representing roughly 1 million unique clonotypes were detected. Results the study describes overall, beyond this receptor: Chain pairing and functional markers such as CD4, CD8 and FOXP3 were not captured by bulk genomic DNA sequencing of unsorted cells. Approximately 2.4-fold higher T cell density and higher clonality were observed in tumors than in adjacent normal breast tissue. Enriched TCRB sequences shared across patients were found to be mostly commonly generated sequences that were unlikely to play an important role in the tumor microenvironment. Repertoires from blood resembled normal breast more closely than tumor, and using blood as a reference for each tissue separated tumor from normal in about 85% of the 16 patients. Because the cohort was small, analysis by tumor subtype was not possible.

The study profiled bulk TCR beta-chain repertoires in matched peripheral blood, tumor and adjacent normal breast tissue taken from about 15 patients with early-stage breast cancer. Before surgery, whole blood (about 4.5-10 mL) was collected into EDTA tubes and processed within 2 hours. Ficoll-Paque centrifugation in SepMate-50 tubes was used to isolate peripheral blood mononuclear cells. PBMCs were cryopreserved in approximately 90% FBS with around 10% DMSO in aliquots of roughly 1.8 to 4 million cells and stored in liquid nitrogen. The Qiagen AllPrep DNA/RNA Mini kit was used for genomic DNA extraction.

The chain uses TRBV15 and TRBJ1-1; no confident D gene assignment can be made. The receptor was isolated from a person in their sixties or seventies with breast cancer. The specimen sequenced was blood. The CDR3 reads CATIGGNTEAFF. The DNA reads TGTGCCACCATCGGTGGGAACACTGAAGCTTTCTTT.